This T cell receptor (beta chain) was recorded in a study of beta chain features in type 1 diabetes. Notes on the study in general: VDJ junctions sequenced from type 1 diabetes patients showed fewer insertions and more deletions.

Trimming left V 5 bases short and J 7 bases short, with 14 bases between. This CDR3 has 13 amino acids. CDR1 MNHNY and CDR2 SVGAGI come from the germline V gene (reference sequence). In the case of this clone: The antigen is undetermined.

What was sequenced were expressed TCRB transcripts, since all of the isolated RNA had been reverse transcribed. Repertoires were generated with immunoSEQ multiplex PCR, while TCRdb's copy carries only in-frame clones and drops some. The sample has 200,000 to 250,000 clones; approximately 11% are singletons. The clonotype comes from a man between 18 and 29 years old in good health. V and J are TRBV6-6 and TRBJ1-2; D might be TRBD1 (5 bases). Sample: central memory CD4+ T cells from blood. The CDR3 region is CASSGTGRGGYTF. The CDR3 DNA reads TGTGCCAGCAGTGGTACGGGAAGGGGTGGCTACACCTTC.